The T cell receptor beta chain described here comes from a study of CD8 T cells in Susac syndrome. Trimming removed 3 bases at V and 7 bases at J, with 13 bases between. Germline V gene sequence: CDR1 MGHRA, CDR2 YSYEKL. The CDR3 consists of 14 residues. Reverse transcription of 0.5 to 1 ug RNA was performed with random hexamers. An immunoSEQ multiplex PCR generated amplified TCR beta CDR3 products spanning 54 Vbeta and 13 Jbeta. TCRdb re-called the immunoSEQ multiplex PCR reads with MiXCR, one entry per CDR3 protein. This table has hundreds of thousands of distinct CDR3 sequences, 90% to 96% appearing once.

The genes are TRBV4-1 and TRBJ2-1; the D gene is possibly TRBD2 (5 bases). The TCR was taken from a human donor with Susac syndrome. Sequencing used CD4+ T cells from PBMCs. CDR3 DNA sequence: TGCGCCAGCAGCCACCCGCCTCGGAGGAATGAGCAGTTCTTC. Translating it yields CASSHPPRRNEQFF.